This TCR beta chain was captured in a study of a mutant IDH1 vaccine in newly diagnosed glioma. Study summary: Across weeks 1, 3, 5, 7, 11, 15, 19 and 23, patients received a vaccination each time, eight in all.

The time point was: week 23, last vaccination. In every dose of vaccine, 300 ug of mutant IDH1 20-mer peptide was given alongside topical imiquimod. New WHO grade 3 or 4 astrocytomas that were IDH1-mutant and ATRX-lost occurred in the donors. Turning to this clone: Its antigen is as yet unknown.

Method: immunoSEQ multiplex PCR; TCRdb's copy keeps in-frame clones and lacks some. The profile shows some 80,000 clones, around 83% of them singletons. Germline lookup yields CDR1 SGHVS and CDR2 FNYEAQ. Trimming took off 1 base at V and 3 bases at J, with 13 bases between the two ends. This CDR3 region has 15 residues. Specimen: PBMCs, collected from a glioma patient whose treatment included an IDH1 peptide vaccine. The sequence was collected from a woman between 45 and 60 years old with glioma. This chain connects TRBV7-6 to TRBJ2-7; D might be TRBD1 (6 bases). The CDR3 DNA sequence: TGTGCCAGCAGCTTAGGCAGGGGTAGTAACTACGAGCAGTACTTC. This translates into CASSLGRGSNYEQYF.